The sequence of this T cell receptor beta chain was determined in a study of blood T cell repertoires in COVID-19. Individuals drawn from approximately 26 US areas were roughly 18 to 100 years old. Participant-reported clinical history was the basis for cohort assignment. The CDR3 extends over 13 amino acids. In germline, CDR1 is SGHAT, CDR2 FQNNGV. V dropped 6 bases and J dropped 0 bases, with 6 bases sitting between them. Original handling: By means of reference gene primer amplification, nucleated cell counts were estimated. TCRdb's table, derived via immunoSEQ multiplex PCR, lists solely in-frame clones and lacks some. V and J calls and clone size follow that table, whereas D and trimming were derived from the DNA. The sample carries 150,000 to 200,000 clones, 76% recorded once.

J is TRBJ1-3 and V is TRBV11-2, with D possibly TRBD1 on 5 matching bases. This TCR was recovered from a woman aged 45 to 65 with acute COVID-19. Sequenced sample: PBMCs or T cells enriched from blood (not recorded which). The CDR3 sequence is CASRGASGNTIYF. CDR3 sequence (DNA): TGTGCCAGCAGAGGGGCCTCTGGAAACACCATATATTTT.